One sample yielded the 24 T cell receptor beta chains listed below, sequenced in a study of blood T cell repertoires in COVID-19. Clones were sequenced by immunoSEQ multiplex PCR, and TCRdb holds only the in-frame ones, with some missing. The data show tens of thousands of clones, with roughly four fifths seen just once and under 2.5% held by the top ten. What was sequenced was peripheral blood. The receptor set was obtained from a man between 65 and 80 years old with COVID-19, enrolled during active disease.

For this clone: Relative to the germline gene, one junction end is altered; a read error may explain this. The V and J genes are TRBV7-7 and TRBJ1-1; a weak D match, TRBD1 (6 bases). The germline gives CDR1 SSHAT, CDR2 FNYEAQ (reference sequence). The CDR3 is made up of 13 amino acids. This CDR3 reads CASSQGMGSEAFF. CDR3 nucleotides: TGTGCTAGCAGTCAGGGGATGGGATCCGAAGCTTTCTTT.

This chain uses TRBV2 with TRBJ2-7; TRBD1 aligns across 9 bases. The V gene end was trimmed by 6 bases and the J gene end by 4 bases; junction bases not matched to a gene: 4. The germline V gene has CDR1 SNHLY and CDR2 FYNNEI. There are 13 residues in the CDR3. Written as DNA, the CDR3 is TGTGCCAGCAGAATGACAGGGGGGTACGAGCAGTACTTC. Protein product: CASRMTGGYEQYF. Based on the CDR3 plus reference TRBV2 and TRBJ2-7, the full variable domain is EPEVTQTPSHQVTQMGQEVILRCVPISNHLYFYWYRQILGQKVEFLVSFYNNEISEKSEIFDDQFSVERPDGSNFTLKIRSTKLEDSAMYFCASRMTGGYEQYFGPGTRLTVT.

This clone was counted many times. In DNA, the CDR3 is TGCGCCAGCAGCTTAACAGGGATGTCCTACGAGCAGTACTTC. Translated, it gives CASSLTGMSYEQYF. This chain links TRBV5-1 with TRBJ2-7; a weak D match, TRBD1 (6 bases). From germline, CDR1 is SGHRS and CDR2 YFSETQ. V was clipped by 2 bases and J by 1 base, with 10 bases between them. The CDR3 consists of 14 residues.

V and J are TRBV10-2 and TRBJ2-7; D ambiguous. The V gene's germline CDR1 is WSHSY and CDR2 SAAADI. The CDR3 runs to 14 residues. V lost 4 bases, J lost 1 base, and 11 bases lay in between. CDR3 amino acids: CASSATEISYEQYF. The CDR3 bases are TGCGCCAGCAGTGCTACCGAAATATCCTACGAGCAGTACTTC.

CDR3 nucleotides: TGTGCCAGTAGTAAGGGGTCGAGTGGGCGCAGCACAGATACGCAGTATTTT. This translates into CASSKGSSGRSTDTQYF. The rearrangement links TRBV19 to TRBJ2-3, with D perhaps TRBD1 (5 bases). CDR3 length: 17 residues. Looked up from germline, CDR1 is LNHDA and CDR2 is SQIVND (reference sequence). V lost 4 bases to trimming and J lost 0 bases, with 17 bases between them.

A remark on this clone: Germline is not matched at one junction end, which may reflect a read error. The V gene is TRBV7-7, the J gene TRBJ2-4, with 16 positions matching TRBD2. The CDR3 is 17 amino acids. Germline CDR1 SSHAT, CDR2 FNYEAQ (reference sequence). CDR3 nucleotides: TGTGCTAGCAGCCCCGGGACTAGCGGGAGGGACGGCCACATTCAGTACTTC. This codes for CASSPGTSGRDGHIQYF.

This clone has a handful of counts. J is TRBJ1-4 and V is TRBV18; D not certain. Trimming removed 3 bases at V and 0 bases at J, with 5 bases between. The CDR3 totals 14 residues. In germline, CDR1 is KGHSH, CDR2 LQKENI. The CDR3 nucleotides read TGTGCCAGCTCACCCGTTGCAACTAATGAAAAACTGTTTTTT. It codes for CASSPVATNEKLFF.

This chain joins TRBV7-3 and TRBJ2-3; 13 bases align to TRBD2. Losses at the gene ends were 5 bases for V and 2 bases for J; bases not matched to a gene: 7. CDR3 length equals 17 residues. Germline-derived CDR1 and CDR2 are SGHTA and FQGTGA. CDR3 protein: CASSATGTSGITDTQYF. The CDR3 DNA reads TGTGCCAGCAGCGCCACCGGGACTAGCGGGATCACAGATACGCAGTATTTT.

The chain recombines TRBV6-5 with TRBJ1-1; 8 bases fit TRBD1. V shed 8 bases, J shed 2 bases, and the junction held 7 bases outside the gene matches. The CDR3 length is 14 residues. Germline CDR1 MNHEY, CDR2 SVGAGI. CDR3 sequence (DNA): TGTGCCAGCTCCTCACAGGGGGGAAACACTGAAGCTTTCTTT. The encoded protein is CASSSQGGNTEAFF.

V gene TRBV5-6 combines with J gene TRBJ1-1, with 9 bases identical to TRBD1. The CDR3 length is 15 residues. The V gene's germline CDR1 is SGHDT and CDR2 YYEEEE. V shed 1 base and J 4 bases; nucleotides not matched to a gene: 5. The CDR3 reads CASSLRTGVTTEAFF. As DNA, the CDR3 is TGTGCCAGCAGCTTGAGGACAGGGGTTACCACTGAAGCTTTCTTT.

The chain uses TRBV25-1 and TRBJ1-3; D unclear. Germline assignment: CDR1 MGHDK and CDR2 SYGVNS. The CDR3 has 15 amino acids. V lost 4 bases and J 2 bases, leaving 12 bases between the germline ends. CDR3 amino acids: CASSGVHGAGNTIYF. In nucleotides, the CDR3 is TGTGCCAGCAGTGGGGTCCACGGAGCTGGAAACACCATATATTTT.

The chain combines TRBV5-1 with TRBJ1-2; 8 bases are a match to TRBD1. V lost 2 bases, J lost 4 bases, and 4 bases stayed unmatched. The length of the CDR3 is 14 residues. Germline values: CDR1 SGHRS, CDR2 YFSETQ. The CDR3 DNA reads TGCGCCAGCAGCTTAGGACAGGGCGGCTATGGCTACACCTTC. This gives the protein CASSLGQGGYGYTF.

The chain is built from TRBV19 and TRBJ1-5, with no clear D. This CDR3 comprises 15 residues. Germline CDR1 and CDR2: LNHDA and SQIVND (reference sequence). Trimming removed 5 bases from V and 0 bases from J, with 11 bases in between. The CDR3 sequence: CASSWTGISNQPQHF. The CDR3 DNA reads as TGTGCCAGTAGTTGGACTGGGATTAGCAATCAGCCCCAGCATTTT.

The CDR3 sequence: CASSLEATSSTDTQYF. The CDR3 DNA reads as TGCGCCAGCAGCTTGGAAGCGACTTCTAGCACAGATACGCAGTATTTT. The V and J genes are TRBV5-1 and TRBJ2-3; D is ambiguous. Germline V gene sequence: CDR1 SGHRS, CDR2 YFSETQ. This CDR3 comprises 16 residues. V lost 0 bases to trimming and J lost 0 bases, with 11 bases between them. The whole variable domain, remainder taken from reference TRBV5-1 and TRBJ2-3, is KAGVTQTPRYLIKTRGQQVTLSCSPISGHRSVSWYQQTPGQGLQFLFEYFSETQRNKGNFPGRFSGRQFSNSRSEMNVSTLELGDSALYLCASSLEATSSTDTQYFGPGTRLTVL.

V and J are TRBV25-1 and TRBJ1-2; 9 bases are a match to TRBD1. Trimming cost V 5 bases and J 0 bases; bases outside gene matches: 7. The CDR3 has 16 amino acids. Per the germline V gene, CDR1 is MGHDK and CDR2 is SYGVNS. This CDR3 reads CASSRTGASANYGYTF. CDR3 nucleotides: TGTGCCAGCAGTAGGACAGGGGCCTCTGCTAACTATGGCTACACCTTC.

The chain uses TRBV5-3 and TRBJ2-3; 11 bases agree with TRBD2. TRBV5-3 is an ORF, with its function uncertain. The length of the CDR3 is 19 residues. Losses at the gene ends were 1 base for V and 6 bases for J; bases not matched to a gene: 16. CDR3 DNA sequence: TGTGCCAGAAGCTTGTCTCCCCGCCTAGCGGGGGGAGTTGGGGATACGCAGTATTTT. Its translation: CARSLSPRLAGGVGDTQYF.

This clone was counted between two and nine times. The J gene is TRBJ1-2, the V gene TRBV28; maybe TRBD1 (5 bases). This CDR3 is 12 amino acids long. Looked up from germline, CDR1 is MDHEN and CDR2 is SYDVKM. V was shortened by 11 bases and J by 3 bases, with 13 bases between the two germline ends. The chain's CDR3 is CAYSGGDYGYTF. In DNA form, the CDR3 reads TGTGCCTACTCCGGAGGGGACTATGGCTACACCTTC.

This clone was recorded only once. The rearrangement joins TRBV24-1 to TRBJ2-3; TRBD2 matches 10 bases. V trimming: 4 bases; J trimming: 1 base; junction bases outside the gene matches: 13. The CDR3 is made up of 19 amino acids. Germline values: CDR1 KGHDR, CDR2 SFDVKD. The CDR3 is CATSDVGGSGRTRTDTQYF. In DNA, the CDR3 is TGTGCCACCAGTGACGTGGGAGGTAGCGGGAGGACTCGCACAGATACGCAGTATTTT.

This clone has just a few counts. The chain recombines TRBV12-3 or TRBV12-4 with TRBJ1-1; D gene ambiguous. V was clipped by 6 bases and J by 4 bases, with 12 bases between them. This CDR3 has 13 residues. The DNA for the CDR3 is TGTGCCAGCAGGTTCCAGGAGGCCACTGAAGCTTTCTTT. Its protein is CASRFQEATEAFF.

The CDR3 loop reads CASSYSSSTDTQYF. The CDR3 region has the DNA TGTGCCAGCAGCTATTCCTCTAGCACAGATACGCAGTATTTT. The chain couples TRBV6-5 to TRBJ2-3, with D unclear. Germline CDR1 is MNHEY and CDR2 is SVGAGI. V gave up 6 bases and J gave up 0 bases, with 10 bases separating them. The CDR3 consists of 14 residues.

J is TRBJ1-2 and V is TRBV7-9; perhaps TRBD1 as D (5 bases). This CDR3 spans 14 amino acids. V was trimmed by 1 base and J by 4 bases, leaving 10 bases between them. Germline CDR1 SEHNR, CDR2 FQNEAQ (reference sequence). The CDR3 DNA reads TGTGCCAGCAGCTTAGAAGGGGAAAGCTATGGCTACACCTTC. The encoded protein is CASSLEGESYGYTF.

The chain recombines TRBV19 with TRBJ2-3; D unresolved. Trimming cost V 5 bases and J 0 bases, with 18 bases left between them. Per the germline V gene, CDR1 is LNHDA and CDR2 is SQIVND (reference sequence). The CDR3 length is 17 residues. CDR3 bases: TGTGCCAGTAGTCCTTGGAGTGCCCCCCAAAGCACAGATACGCAGTATTTT. Its protein product is CASSPWSAPQSTDTQYF.

The J gene is TRBJ1-2, the V gene TRBV3-1 (or the pseudogene TRBV3-2); D possibly corresponds to TRBD1 (6 bases). The CDR3 extends over 13 amino acids. Trimming shortened V by 4 bases and J by 2 bases, and 8 bases separated the two germline ends. Germline lookup yields CDR1 LGHDT and CDR2 YNNKEL (reference sequence). The CDR3 DNA follows: TGTGCCAGCAGCCGTGGACAGAACTATGGCTACACCTTC. It codes for CASSRGQNYGYTF.

This chain connects TRBV19 to TRBJ1-4, with 12 bases that match TRBD1. CDR1 is LNHDA and CDR2 is SQIVND in the germline V gene (reference sequence). This CDR3 has 17 residues. J gave up 4 bases and V 2 bases, and 5 bases lay outside the gene matches. In DNA form, the CDR3 reads TGTGCCAGTAGTATACTGGGACAGGGGGCAAATAATGAAAAACTGTTTTTT. It is translated as CASSILGQGANNEKLFF. Full variable domain (missing parts from reference TRBV19 and TRBJ1-4): DGGITQSPKYLFRKEGQNVTLSCEQNLNHDAMYWYRQDPGQGLRLIYYSQIVNDFQKGDIAEGYSVSREKKESFPLTVTSAQKNPTAFYLCASSILGQGANNEKLFFGSGTQLSVL.